These T cell receptor beta chains were read from a single sample in a study of T cell changes during pregnancy in multiple sclerosis. Method: immunoSEQ multiplex PCR; TCRdb's copy keeps in-frame clones and lacks some. This table holds approximately 100,000 clones, about 91% found once. Source: peripheral blood, taken after pregnancy. The receptor source for this set is a female donor in good health, enrolled as a control in a pregnancy study. Each CDR3 is given with its conserved first and last residue. Fields, in order: J gene, clone size, D gene, V gene, CDR3 DNA, CDR3 protein. A D gene is named only where the DNA matches it firmly. Size is stated for part of the rows, as once, few or many counts, or as a class when the clone is expanded.

TRBJ1-5,NA,NA,TRBV2,TGTGCCAGCAGTGAAACCGGTAGCAATCAGCCCCAGCATTTT,CASSETGSNQPQHF
TRBJ2-7,NA,TRBD2,TRBV2,TGTGCCAGCAAGGCCGGACGCGGGGGGCCCGAAGTGGAGCAGTACTTC,CASKAGRGGPEVEQYF
TRBJ2-3,NA,NA,TRBV7-9,TGTGCCAGCAGCTTCCCCGGGAGCACAGATACGCAGTATTTT,CASSFPGSTDTQYF
TRBJ2-4,few,NA,TRBV11-2,TGTGCCAGCAGCTTAAAAGCGATAGCCAAAAACATTCAGTACTTC,CASSLKAIAKNIQYF
TRBJ1-2,NA,NA,TRBV18,TGTGCCAGCTCCATCCCAGGGATCGGTTATGGCTACACCTTC,CASSIPGIGYGYTF
TRBJ1-5,NA,TRBD1,TRBV6-1,TGTGCCAGCAGGGGACAGGTAGGCCAGCCCCAGCATTTT,CASRGQVGQPQHF
TRBJ2-7,NA,NA,TRBV28,TGTGCCAGCACCTCGCCAGGTCGGGGGTGGTACGAGCAGTACTTC,CASTSPGRGWYEQYF
TRBJ1-2,NA,NA,TRBV6-6,TGTGCCAGCAGTGGGACTTACATAGAATACACCTTC,CASSGTYIEYTF
TRBJ2-1,once,NA,TRBV6-6,TGTGCCAGCAGTTATCAGGGGCCGAGCTCCTACAATGAGCAGTTCTTC,CASSYQGPSSYNEQFF
TRBJ2-7,NA,TRBD1,TRBV11-1,TGTGCCAGCACGGGACAGGAGTACGAGCAGTACTTC,CASTGQEYEQYF
TRBJ1-1,NA,TRBD1,TRBV4-1,TGCGCCAGCAGGATAGACTACAGGGGGCACACTGAAGCTTTCTTT,CASRIDYRGHTEAFF
TRBJ2-1,NA,TRBD2,TRBV2,TGTGCCAGCGGCGGGACTACCCATGAGCAGTTCTTC,CASGGTTHEQFF
TRBJ1-6,NA,NA,TRBV28,TGTGCCAGCAAAGGGGACTCTCTATATTCACCCCTCCACTTT,CASKGDSLYSPLHF
TRBJ1-2,NA,TRBD1,TRBV28,TGTGCCAGCAGTTTCAGGGGGCGCAGTGGCTACACCTTC,CASSFRGRSGYTF